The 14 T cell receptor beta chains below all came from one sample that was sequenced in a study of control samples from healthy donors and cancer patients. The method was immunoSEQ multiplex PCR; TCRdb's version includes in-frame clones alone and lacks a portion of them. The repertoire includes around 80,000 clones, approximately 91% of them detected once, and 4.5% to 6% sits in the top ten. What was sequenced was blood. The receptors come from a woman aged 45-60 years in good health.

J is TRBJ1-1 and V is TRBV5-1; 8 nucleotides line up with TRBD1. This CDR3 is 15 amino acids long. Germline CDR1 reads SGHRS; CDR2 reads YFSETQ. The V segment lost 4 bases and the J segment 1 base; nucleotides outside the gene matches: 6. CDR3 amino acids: CASSASGTGNTEAFF. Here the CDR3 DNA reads TGCGCCAGCAGCGCCTCCGGGACAGGGAACACTGAAGCTTTCTTT.

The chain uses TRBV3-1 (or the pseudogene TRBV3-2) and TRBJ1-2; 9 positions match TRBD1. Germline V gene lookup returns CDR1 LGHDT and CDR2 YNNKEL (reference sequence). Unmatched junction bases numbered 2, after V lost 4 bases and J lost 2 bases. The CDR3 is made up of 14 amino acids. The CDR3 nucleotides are TGTGCCAGCAGCCGACAGGGGGAAAACTATGGCTACACCTTC. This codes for CASSRQGENYGYTF.

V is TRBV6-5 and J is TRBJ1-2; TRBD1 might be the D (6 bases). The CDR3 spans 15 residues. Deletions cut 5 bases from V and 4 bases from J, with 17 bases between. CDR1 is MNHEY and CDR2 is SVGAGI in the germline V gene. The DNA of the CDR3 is TGTGCCAGCAGTAACACACAGGGTAGCGGCTATGGCTACACCTTC. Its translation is CASSNTQGSGYGYTF.

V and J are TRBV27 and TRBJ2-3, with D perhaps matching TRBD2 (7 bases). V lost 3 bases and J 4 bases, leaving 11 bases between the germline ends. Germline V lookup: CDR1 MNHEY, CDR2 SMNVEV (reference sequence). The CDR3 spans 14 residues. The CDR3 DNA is TGTGCCAGCAGTTTGCGGGGGCTGGCAGATACGCAGTATTTT. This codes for CASSLRGLADTQYF.

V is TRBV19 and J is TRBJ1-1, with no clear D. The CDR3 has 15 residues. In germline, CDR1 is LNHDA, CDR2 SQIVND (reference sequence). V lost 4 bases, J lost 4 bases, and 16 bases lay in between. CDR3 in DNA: TGTGCCAGTAGTACCCGGACCCTGAGAGGCACTGAAGCTTTCTTT. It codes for CASSTRTLRGTEAFF.

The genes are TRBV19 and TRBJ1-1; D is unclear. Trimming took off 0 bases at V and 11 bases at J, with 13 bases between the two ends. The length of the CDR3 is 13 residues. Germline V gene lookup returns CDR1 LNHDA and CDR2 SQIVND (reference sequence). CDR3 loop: CASSIEGAMRAFF. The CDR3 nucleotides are TGTGCCAGTAGTATAGAGGGAGCGATGAGGGCTTTCTTT.

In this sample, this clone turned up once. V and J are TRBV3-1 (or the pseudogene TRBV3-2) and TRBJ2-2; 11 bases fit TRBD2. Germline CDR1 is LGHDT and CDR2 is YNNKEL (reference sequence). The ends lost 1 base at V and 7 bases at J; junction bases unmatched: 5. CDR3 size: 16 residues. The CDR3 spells CASSQGLAGKIGELFF. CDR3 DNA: TGTGCCAGCAGCCAAGGACTAGCGGGGAAGATCGGGGAGCTGTTTTTT.

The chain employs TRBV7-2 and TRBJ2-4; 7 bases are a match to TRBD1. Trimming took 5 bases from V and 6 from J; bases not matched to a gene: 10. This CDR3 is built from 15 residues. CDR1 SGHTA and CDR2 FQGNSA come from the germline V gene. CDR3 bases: TGTGCCAGCAGCCGGCGACAGGGATCTAGAAACATTCAGTACTTC. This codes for CASSRRQGSRNIQYF.

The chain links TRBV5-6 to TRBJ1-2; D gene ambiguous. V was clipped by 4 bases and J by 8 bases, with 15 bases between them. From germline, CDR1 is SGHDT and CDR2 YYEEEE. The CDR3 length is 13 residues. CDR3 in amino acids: CASSVLIAGGYTF. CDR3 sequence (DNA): TGTGCCAGCAGCGTTCTGATCGCTGGGGGCTACACCTTC. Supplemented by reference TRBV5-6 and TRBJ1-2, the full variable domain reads DAGVTQSPTHLIKTRGQQVTLRCSPKSGHDTVSWYQQALGQGPQFIFQYYEEEERQRGNFPDRFSGHQFPNYSSELNVNALLLGDSALYLCASSVLIAGGYTFGSGTRLTVV.

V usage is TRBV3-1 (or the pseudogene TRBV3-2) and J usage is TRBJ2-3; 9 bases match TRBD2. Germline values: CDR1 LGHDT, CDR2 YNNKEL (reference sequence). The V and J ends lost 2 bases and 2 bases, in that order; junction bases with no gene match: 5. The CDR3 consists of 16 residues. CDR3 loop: CASSQNLAGPTDTQYF. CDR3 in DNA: TGTGCCAGCAGCCAAAACCTAGCGGGGCCCACAGATACGCAGTATTTT.

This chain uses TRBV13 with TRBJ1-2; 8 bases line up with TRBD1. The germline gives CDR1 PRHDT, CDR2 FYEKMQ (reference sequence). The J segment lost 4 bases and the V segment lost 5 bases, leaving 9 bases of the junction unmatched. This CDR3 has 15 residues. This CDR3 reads CASSVRDRGVYGYTF. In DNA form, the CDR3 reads TGTGCCAGCAGCGTACGCGACAGGGGAGTCTATGGCTACACCTTC.

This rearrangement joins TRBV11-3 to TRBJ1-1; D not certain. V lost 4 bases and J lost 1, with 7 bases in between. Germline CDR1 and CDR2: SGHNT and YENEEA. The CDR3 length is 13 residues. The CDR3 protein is CASSSRTNTEAFF. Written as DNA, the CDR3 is TGTGCCAGCAGCTCAAGGACGAACACTGAAGCTTTCTTT.

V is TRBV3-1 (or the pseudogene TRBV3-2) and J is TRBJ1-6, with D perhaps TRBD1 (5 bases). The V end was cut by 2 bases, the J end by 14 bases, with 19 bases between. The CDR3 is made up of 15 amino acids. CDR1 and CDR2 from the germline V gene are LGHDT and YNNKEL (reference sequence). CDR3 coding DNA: TGTGCCAGCAGCCAAAACCGGGACGCAAGGGAATCCCTCCACTTT. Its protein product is CASSQNRDARESLHF.

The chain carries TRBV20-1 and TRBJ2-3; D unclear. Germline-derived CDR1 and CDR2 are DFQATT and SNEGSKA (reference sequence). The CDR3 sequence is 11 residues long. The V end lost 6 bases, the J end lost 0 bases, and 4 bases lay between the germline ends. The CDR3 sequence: CSATSTDTQYF. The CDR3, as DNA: TGCAGTGCCACTAGCACAGATACGCAGTATTTT.